This TCR beta chain is drawn from a study of T cell responses to AZD1222 COVID-19 vaccine. TCRdb's copy holds only in-frame clones and misses some; the assay was immunoSEQ multiplex PCR. The sample holds approximately 150,000 clones; about 89% are singletons and the top ten take roughly 7.1%. Comments on this clone: Its target is not known.

V was cut by 8 bases and J by 4 bases, with 10 bases left in between. This CDR3 spans 12 amino acids. CDR1 and CDR2 (germline): MNHEY, SVGAGI. Study-wide results and limits: With two AZD1222 doses given, Spike-specific TCR breadth and depth both rose.

This clonotype originated in an adult who received the MenACWY meningococcal vaccine as a control. The sample consisted of peripheral blood, taken 28 days after the second dose of the MenACWY control vaccine. The V gene is TRBV6-5, the J gene TRBJ2-3; no clear D gene. CDR3 sequence (DNA): TGTGCCAGCTGTCATGGGGCAGATACGCAGTATTTT. Its translation is CASCHGADTQYF.